This T cell receptor beta chain came from a study of T cells expressing NK-cell markers. Study information: In sorted CD3+CD56+NKG2C+, CD3+CD56+NKG2C- and CD3+CD56-NKG2C+ T cells, TCR beta repertoires were obtained. One of eight sequenced donors was HCMV-seronegative; the other seven were seropositive. Whole-study findings and limits: Dominant NKG2C+ clonotypes were found to form about 1.0-7.5% of CD8+ T cells in over 5 donors. Whether the expanded NKG2C+ T cell clones recognized HCMV remained unclear.

As to this clonotype: As yet, its antigen is unknown.

TCRdb re-called the 5' RACE reads and gives one entry per CDR3 protein, without DNA. The specimen's table records 550,000 to 600,000 distinct CDR3 sequences. Looked up from germline, CDR1 is DFQATT and CDR2 is SNEGSKA (reference sequence). The CDR3 is made up of 15 amino acids. The sequencing sample was made of blood T cells: a sorted CD56 or NKG2C T cell subset, CD4+ or CD8+ T cells, or bulk PBMC T cells (not recorded which). The receptor comes from a man aged 18 to 35 in good health. The V and J genes are TRBV20-1 and TRBJ2-1; with no DNA, the TCRdb D assignment of TRBD2 cannot be verified. The CDR3 region is CSATSGRAPGDEQFF.